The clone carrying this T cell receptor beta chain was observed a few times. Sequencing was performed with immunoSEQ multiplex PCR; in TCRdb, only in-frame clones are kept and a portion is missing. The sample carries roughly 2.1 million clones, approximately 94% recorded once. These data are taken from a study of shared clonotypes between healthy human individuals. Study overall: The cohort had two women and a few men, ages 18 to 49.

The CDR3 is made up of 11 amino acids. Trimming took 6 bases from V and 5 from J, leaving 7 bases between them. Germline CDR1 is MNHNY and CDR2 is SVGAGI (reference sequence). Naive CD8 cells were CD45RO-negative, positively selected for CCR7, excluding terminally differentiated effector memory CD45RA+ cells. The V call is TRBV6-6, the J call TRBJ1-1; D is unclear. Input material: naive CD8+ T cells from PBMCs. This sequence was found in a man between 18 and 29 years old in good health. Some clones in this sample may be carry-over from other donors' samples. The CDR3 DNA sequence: TGTGCCAGCAGCCTGCGTACTGAAGCTTTCTTT. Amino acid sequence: CASSLRTEAFF.